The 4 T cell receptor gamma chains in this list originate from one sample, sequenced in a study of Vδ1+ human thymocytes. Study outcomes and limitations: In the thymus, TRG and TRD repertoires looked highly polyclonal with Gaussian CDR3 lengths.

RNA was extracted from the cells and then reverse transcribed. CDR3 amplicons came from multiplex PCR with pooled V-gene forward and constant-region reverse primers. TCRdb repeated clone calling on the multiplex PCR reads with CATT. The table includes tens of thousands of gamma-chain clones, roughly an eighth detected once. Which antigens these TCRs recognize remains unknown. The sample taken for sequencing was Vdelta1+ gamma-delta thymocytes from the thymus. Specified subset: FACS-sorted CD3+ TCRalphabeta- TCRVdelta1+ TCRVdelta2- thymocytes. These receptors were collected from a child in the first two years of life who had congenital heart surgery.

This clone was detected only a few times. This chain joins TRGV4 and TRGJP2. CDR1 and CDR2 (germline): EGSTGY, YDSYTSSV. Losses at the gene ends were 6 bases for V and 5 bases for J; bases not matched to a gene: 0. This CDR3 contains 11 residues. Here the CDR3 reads CATWSDWIKTF. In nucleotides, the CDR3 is TGTGCCACCTGGAGTGATTGGATCAAGACGTTT.

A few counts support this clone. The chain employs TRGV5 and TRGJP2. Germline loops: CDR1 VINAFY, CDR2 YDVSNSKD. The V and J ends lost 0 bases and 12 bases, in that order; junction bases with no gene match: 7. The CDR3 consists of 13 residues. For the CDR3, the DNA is TGTGCCACCTGGGACAGGCCTGGAAGGATCAAGACGTTT. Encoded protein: CATWDRPGRIKTF.

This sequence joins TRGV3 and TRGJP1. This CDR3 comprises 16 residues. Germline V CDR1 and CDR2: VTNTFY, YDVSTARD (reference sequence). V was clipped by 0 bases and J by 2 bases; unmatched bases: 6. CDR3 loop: CATWDRHGTTGWFKIF. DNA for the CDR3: TGTGCCACCTGGGACAGGCACGGGACCACTGGTTGGTTCAAGATATTT.

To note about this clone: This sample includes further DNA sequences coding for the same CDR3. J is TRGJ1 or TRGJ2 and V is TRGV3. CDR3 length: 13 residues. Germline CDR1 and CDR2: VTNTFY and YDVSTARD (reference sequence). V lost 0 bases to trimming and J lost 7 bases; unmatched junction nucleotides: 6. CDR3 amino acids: CATWDRLNYKKLF. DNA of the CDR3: TGTGCCACCTGGGACAGGTTGAACTATAAGAAACTCTTT.